Here is one T cell receptor beta chain with its context. It was with 60 Vbeta and 13 Jbeta primers that the PCR ran. The table came from immunoSEQ multiplex PCR; TCRdb's copy has only in-frame clones and leaves some out. The data hold 100,000 to 150,000 clones, with around 80% observed a single time. The entry originates in a study of cytomegalovirus exposure and HLA in healthy donors. V was pared by 3 bases and J by 2 bases, with 10 bases between. The CDR3 has 14 amino acids. Germline loops: CDR1 LNHDA, CDR2 SQIVND (reference sequence). The chain couples TRBV19 to TRBJ1-2; the D is unclear. The sample taken for sequencing was PBMCs. The clonotype comes from a human donor in good health. For the CDR3, the DNA is TGTGCCAGTAGTATTTCGGTCAAGAACTATGGCTACACCTTC. As protein: CASSISVKNYGYTF.